The rows below give T cell receptor beta chains drawn from one sample of a study of OX40 agonist ivuxolimab in advanced cancers. Sequencing was performed with immunoSEQ multiplex PCR; in TCRdb, only in-frame clones are kept and a portion is missing. The sample lists around 110,000 clones, around 90% seen once, with 1% to 1.5% in the top ten. This specimen was CD4+ or CD8+ T cells sorted from blood, taken in a trial of the OX40 agonist ivuxolimab. The receptors were sampled from an adult with an advanced solid tumor such as melanoma, head and neck, liver or kidney cancer. The CDR3 runs from the conserved cysteine through the conserved F or W. Fields, in order: V gene, J gene, D gene, CDR3 DNA, CDR3 protein. D genes are given only for firm matches.

>TRBV4-1|TRBJ2-5|TRBD2
TGCGCCAGCAGCCAAAGTAGCGGGAGAGGGCAAGAGACCCAGTACTTC
CASSQSSGRGQETQYF
>TRBV7-3|TRBJ1-2|NA
TGTGCCAGCAGCCCCCAAACGTTTATTTTTGGGGGCTACACCTTC
CASSPQTFIFGGYTF
>TRBV28|TRBJ1-2|TRBD1
TGTGCCAGCAGTGACGGGACAGGGTCTGGCTATGGCTACACCTTC
CASSDGTGSGYGYTF
>TRBV7-3|TRBJ2-1|NA
TGTGCCAGCAGCTTAACGTATACTAATGAGCAGTTCTTC
CASSLTYTNEQFF
>TRBV21-1|TRBJ2-7|NA
TGTGCCAGCAGCAAACGACTTGCTAAGAATTCCTACGAGCAGTACTTC
CASSKRLAKNSYEQYF
>TRBV5-4|TRBJ2-3|TRBD2
TGTGCCAGCAGCTCATCGACTAGCGGGAGCCCCCAAGATACGCAGTATTTT
CASSSSTSGSPQDTQYF
>TRBV5-1|TRBJ1-1|NA
TGCGCCAGCAGGCCCGGGACGGAGAACACTGAAGCTTTCTTT
CASRPGTENTEAFF
>TRBV28|TRBJ1-2|NA
TGTGCCAGCAGCCTACCACCAGGACAAGGGCCCCCGCATGGCTATGGCTACACCTTC
CASSLPPGQGPPHGYGYTF
>TRBV9|TRBJ2-5|NA
TGTGCCAGCAGCGTATCCGGTCGGCCTCCCGGGAGTCTCGGAGAGACCCAGTACTTC
CASSVSGRPPGSLGETQYF
>TRBV19|TRBJ2-2|NA
TGTGCCAGTACTATCCTTGCGAGGGGATCCGGGGAGCTGTTTTTT
CASTILARGSGELFF
>TRBV6-4|TRBJ2-1|TRBD2
TGTGCCAGCAGTCCCGGGACTAGCGGGGAGGGGGTCTACAATGAGCAGTTCTTC
CASSPGTSGEGVYNEQFF
>TRBV28|TRBJ2-1|NA
TGTGCCAGCAAGGCGAGCTCCTACAATGAGCAGTTCTTC
CASKASSYNEQFF